The 2 T cell receptor beta chains presented below share a single source sample, sequenced in a study of CD8+ T cells in alopecia areata. Isolated RNA was reverse transcribed into cDNA used as the sequencing template. This table comes from immunoSEQ multiplex PCR, and its TCRdb copy is limited to in-frame clones, with some not included. The table lists about 150,000 clones, around 47% of them singletons. Specimen: CD4+ T cells sorted from blood. The source is a human donor with alopecia areata.

The rearrangement uses TRBV9 and TRBJ2-3; tentatively, D is TRBD2 (5 bases). Trimming took 2 bases from V and 1 from J, leaving 5 bases between them. The CDR3 length is 13 residues. Germline V gene sequence: CDR1 SGDLS, CDR2 YYNGEE. CDR3 amino acids: CASSVSGTDTQYF. The CDR3 DNA reads as TGTGCCAGCAGCGTTAGCGGCACAGATACGCAGTATTTT.

The chain uses TRBV30 and TRBJ2-4; D may be TRBD2 (6 bases). The CDR3 has 14 residues. Germline assignment: CDR1 GTSNPN and CDR2 SVGIG (reference sequence). Trimming shortened V by 8 bases and J by 0 bases, and 14 bases separated the two germline ends. CDR3 sequence (DNA): TGTGCCGTCCGGGACTCCCTAGCCAAAAACATTCAGTACTTC. It encodes CAVRDSLAKNIQYF.